This TCR beta chain was obtained from a study of vaccination and CD4 T cells after COVID-19. Sequencing of cultured CD4+ T cell DNA used the Oncomine TCR Beta short-read assay. Via MiXCR, TCRdb re-called the PCR reads, giving one row per CDR3 protein. The repertoire includes 20,000 or so distinct CDR3 sequences, less than 55% of them detected once, and 10% sits in the top ten. Per the germline V gene, CDR1 is DFQATT and CDR2 is SNEGSKA (reference sequence). The CDR3 is 14 amino acids. Regarding treatment: roughly 11-day PBMC culture with coronavirus spike peptide pools or control peptides (ViraFEST assay). As for this clonotype: Its antigen is not identified. Relative to the germline gene, one junction end is altered; a read error may explain this.

Sequenced here: CD4+ T cells from blood, cultured in vitro, sampled before SARS-CoV-2 vaccination. The V gene is TRBV20-1, the J gene TRBJ1-1; TRBD1 matches at 8 bases. The sequence derives from a human donor who had recovered from COVID-19. The chain's CDR3 is CSARGDRGHTEAFF. The CDR3 DNA sequence: TGTAGTGCTAGAGGCGACAGGGGCCACACTGAAGCTTTCTTT.